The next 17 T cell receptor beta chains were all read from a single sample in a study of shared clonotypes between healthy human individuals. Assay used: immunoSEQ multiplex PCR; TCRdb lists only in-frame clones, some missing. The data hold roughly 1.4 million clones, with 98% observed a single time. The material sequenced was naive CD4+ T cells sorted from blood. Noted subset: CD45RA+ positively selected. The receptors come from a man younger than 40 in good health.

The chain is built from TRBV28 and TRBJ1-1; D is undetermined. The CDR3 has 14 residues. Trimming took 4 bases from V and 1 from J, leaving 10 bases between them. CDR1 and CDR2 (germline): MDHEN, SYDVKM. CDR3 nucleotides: TGTGCCAGCAGTTGGAACCCTCGGAACACTGAAGCTTTCTTT. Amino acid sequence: CASSWNPRNTEAFF.

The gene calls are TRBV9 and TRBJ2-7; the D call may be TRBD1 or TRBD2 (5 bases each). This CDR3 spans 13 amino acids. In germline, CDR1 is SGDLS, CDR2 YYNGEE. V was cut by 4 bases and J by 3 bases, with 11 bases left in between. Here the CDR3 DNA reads TGTGCCAGCAGCAAGGGACCATACTACGAGCAGTACTTC. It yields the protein CASSKGPYYEQYF.

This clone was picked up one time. The CDR3, as DNA: TGTGCCAGCAGTTTATCAAGCGGGACGGGCGCCGGGGAGCTGTTTTTT. Amino acid sequence: CASSLSSGTGAGELFF. The V and J genes are TRBV28 and TRBJ2-2; 7 bases match TRBD2. Germline lookup yields CDR1 MDHEN and CDR2 SYDVKM. The CDR3 has 16 residues. The ends lost 1 base at V and 6 bases at J; junction bases unmatched: 8.

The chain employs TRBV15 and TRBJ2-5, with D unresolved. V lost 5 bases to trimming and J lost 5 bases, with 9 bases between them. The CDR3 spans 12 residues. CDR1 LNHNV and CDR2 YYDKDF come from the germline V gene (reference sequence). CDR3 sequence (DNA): TGTGCCACCAGCTTGTCCCGCGAGACCCAGTACTTC. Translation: CATSLSRETQYF. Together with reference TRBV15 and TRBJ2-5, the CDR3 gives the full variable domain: DAMVIQNPRYQVTQFGKPVTLSCSQTLNHNVMYWYQQKSSQAPKLLFHYYDKDFNNEADTPDNFQSRRPNTSFCFLDIRSPGLGDTAMYLCATSLSRETQYFGPGTRLLVL.

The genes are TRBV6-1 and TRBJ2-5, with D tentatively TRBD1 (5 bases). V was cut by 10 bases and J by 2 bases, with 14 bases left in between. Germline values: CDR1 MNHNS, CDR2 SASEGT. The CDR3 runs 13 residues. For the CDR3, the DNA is TGTGCCACCTTGGGGCTAAATCAAGAGACCCAGTACTTC. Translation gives CATLGLNQETQYF.

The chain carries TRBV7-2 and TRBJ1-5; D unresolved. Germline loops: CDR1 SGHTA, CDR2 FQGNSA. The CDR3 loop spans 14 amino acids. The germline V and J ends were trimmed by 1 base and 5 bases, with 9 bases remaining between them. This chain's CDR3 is CASSLGRFYQPQHF. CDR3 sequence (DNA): TGTGCCAGCAGCTTAGGCAGGTTCTATCAGCCCCAGCATTTT.

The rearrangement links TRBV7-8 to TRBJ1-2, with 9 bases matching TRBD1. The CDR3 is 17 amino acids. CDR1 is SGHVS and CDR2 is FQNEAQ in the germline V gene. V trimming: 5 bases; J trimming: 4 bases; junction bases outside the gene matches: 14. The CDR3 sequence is CASSPRPGTGRGYGYTF. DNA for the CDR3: TGTGCCAGCAGCCCCCGCCCCGGGACAGGGAGAGGCTATGGCTACACCTTC.

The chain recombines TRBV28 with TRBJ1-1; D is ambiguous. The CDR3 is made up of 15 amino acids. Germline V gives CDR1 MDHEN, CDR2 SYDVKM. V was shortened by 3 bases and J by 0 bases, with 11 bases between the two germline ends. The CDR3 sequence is CASSFAGPMNTEAFF. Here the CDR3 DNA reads TGTGCCAGCAGTTTTGCAGGTCCTATGAACACTGAAGCTTTCTTT.

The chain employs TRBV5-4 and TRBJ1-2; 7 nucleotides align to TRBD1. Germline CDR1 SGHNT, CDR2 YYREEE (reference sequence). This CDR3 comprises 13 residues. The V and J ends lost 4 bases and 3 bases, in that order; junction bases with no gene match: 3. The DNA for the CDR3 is TGTGCCAGCAGCACAGGGGATCACTATGGCTACACCTTC. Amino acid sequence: CASSTGDHYGYTF.

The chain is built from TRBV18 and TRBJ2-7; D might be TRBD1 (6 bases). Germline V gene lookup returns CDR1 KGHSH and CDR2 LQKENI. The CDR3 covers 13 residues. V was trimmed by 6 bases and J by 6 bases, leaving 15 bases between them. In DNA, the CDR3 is TGTGCCAGCTCGGCAGGGGACGGGCGCGAGCAGTACTTC. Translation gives CASSAGDGREQYF.

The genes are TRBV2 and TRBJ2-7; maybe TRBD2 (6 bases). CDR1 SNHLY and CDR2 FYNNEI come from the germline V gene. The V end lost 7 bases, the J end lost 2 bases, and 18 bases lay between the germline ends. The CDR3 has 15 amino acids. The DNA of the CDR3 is TGTGCCAGCACCAAACACGGGAGAAGGACCTACGAGCAGTACTTC. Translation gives CASTKHGRRTYEQYF.

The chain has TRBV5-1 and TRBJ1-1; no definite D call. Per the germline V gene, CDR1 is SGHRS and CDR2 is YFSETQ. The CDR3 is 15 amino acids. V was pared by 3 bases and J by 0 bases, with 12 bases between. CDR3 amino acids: CASSYGSLMNTEAFF. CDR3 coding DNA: TGCGCCAGCAGCTACGGGAGCCTCATGAACACTGAAGCTTTCTTT.

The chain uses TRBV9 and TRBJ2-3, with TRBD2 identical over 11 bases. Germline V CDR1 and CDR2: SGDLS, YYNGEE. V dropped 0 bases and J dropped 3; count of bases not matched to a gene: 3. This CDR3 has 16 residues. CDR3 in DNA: TGTGCCAGCAGCGTAGGAGCTAGCGGGAGGACAGATACGCAGTATTTT. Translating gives CASSVGASGRTDTQYF.

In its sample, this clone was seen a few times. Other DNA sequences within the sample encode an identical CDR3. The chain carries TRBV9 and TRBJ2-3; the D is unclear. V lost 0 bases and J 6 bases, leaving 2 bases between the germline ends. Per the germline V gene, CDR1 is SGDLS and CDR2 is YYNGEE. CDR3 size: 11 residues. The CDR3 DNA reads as TGTGCCAGCAGCGTAGGCGATACGCAGTATTTT. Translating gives CASSVGDTQYF.

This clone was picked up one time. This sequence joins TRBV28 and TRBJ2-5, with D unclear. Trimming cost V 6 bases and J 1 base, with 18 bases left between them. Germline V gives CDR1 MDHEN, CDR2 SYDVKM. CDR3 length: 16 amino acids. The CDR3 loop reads CASSLEAARLQETQYF. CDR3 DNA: TGTGCCAGCAGCCTCGAGGCAGCACGACTCCAAGAGACCCAGTACTTC.

In DNA form, the CDR3 reads TGCGCCAGCAGCTTGGTAGTAGCGGGAGAGGGCGAGCAGTACTTC. Protein sequence: CASSLVVAGEGEQYF. V usage is TRBV5-1 and J usage is TRBJ2-7; 9 bases line up with TRBD2. The CDR3 consists of 15 residues. Germline trimming cut 0 bases from V and 6 bases from J; bases unmatched to any gene: 7. CDR1 is SGHRS and CDR2 is YFSETQ in the germline V gene.

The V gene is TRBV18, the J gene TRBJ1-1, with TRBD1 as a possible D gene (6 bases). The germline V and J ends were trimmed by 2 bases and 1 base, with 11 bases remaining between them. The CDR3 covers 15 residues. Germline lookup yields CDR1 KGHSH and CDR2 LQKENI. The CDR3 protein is CASSPKTGRNTEAFF. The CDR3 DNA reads TGTGCCAGCTCACCAAAGACAGGTCGGAACACTGAAGCTTTCTTT.